This TCR beta chain was profiled in a study of blood T cells in healthy people across ages. Sample-barcoded 5' priming and a J-beta primer mix drove a second PCR of about 7 to 12 cycles. TCRdb re-called the 5' RACE reads with MiXCR, one entry per CDR3 protein. The table has approximately 1,700,000 distinct CDR3 sequences, around 40% seen once. The V gene lost 5 bases and the J gene lost 7 bases, with 20 bases spanning the gap. This CDR3 has 15 amino acids. Germline V lookup: CDR1 MNHEY, CDR2 SVGAGI. Concerning this clonotype: No antigen is known for it.

General study points: Naive T cell percentage showed a strong correlation with the diversity of TCR beta. With age, beta diversity per million T cells declined roughly linearly, significantly by around 43.

Sample: blood. The clonotype originates from a human donor in good health. The chain combines TRBV6-5 with TRBJ1-2, with D hard to call. The CDR3: CASSQRVRAQSGYTF. Written as DNA, the CDR3 is TGTGCCAGCAGTCAGAGGGTCCGGGCGCAGAGTGGCTACACCTTC.